This is a list of T cell receptor beta chains from one sample in a study of graft-versus-host responses after intestinal transplantation. No antigen is known for these receptors. TCRdb's table, derived via immunoSEQ multiplex PCR, lists solely in-frame clones and lacks some. The repertoire holds fewer than 110,000 clones, with approximately 90% as singletons. This specimen consisted of unstimulated CD4+ T cells sorted from spleen or lymph node cells, obtained before transplant. The receptors stem from a human donor who was the organ donor for an intestinal transplant. Each CDR3 is given with its conserved first and last residue. A D gene is named only where the DNA matches it firmly. Clone size is not always given. Where it is, it says once, few, many or a class for expanded clones.

v_gene	j_gene	d_gene	abundance	CDR3nt	CDR3aa
TRBV6-5	TRBJ2-7	TRBD1	NA	TGTGCCAGCGTCAGGGGTGGGACAGACTCCTACGAGCAGTACTTC	CASVRGGTDSYEQYF
TRBV19	TRBJ2-1	NA	NA	TGTGCCAGTAGTTTCCGCTCCTACAATGAGCAGTTCTTC	CASSFRSYNEQFF
TRBV2	TRBJ1-1	TRBD1	NA	TGTGCCAGCAGTGCGGACAGGGGGAACACTGAAGCTTTCTTT	CASSADRGNTEAFF
TRBV6-5	TRBJ1-6	TRBD1	NA	TGTGCCAGCAGTTACAGGACAGGGGCCTCTAGTTCCCTCCACTTT	CASSYRTGASSSLHF
TRBV10-3	TRBJ2-3	NA	NA	TGTGCCATCAGTCCATCAGATACGCAGTATTTT	CAISPSDTQYF
TRBV30	TRBJ1-1	NA	NA	TGTGCCTGGAGCGGTTTCAGGGGTCAGGCTGAAGCTTTCTTT	CAWSGFRGQAEAFF
TRBV7-3	TRBJ2-2	TRBD2	once	TGTGCCAGCAGTCGGACTAGCGGGACTGGCGGGGAGCTGTTTTTT	CASSRTSGTGGELFF
TRBV7-9	TRBJ2-5	NA	NA	TGTGCCAGCAGCTTAAGGGACTTTGAGACCCAGTACTTC	CASSLRDFETQYF
TRBV10-3	TRBJ1-2	TRBD1	few	TGTGCCACCCTTCCCGGGACAGGTAGGGGTGGCTACACCTTC	CATLPGTGRGGYTF
TRBV6-5	TRBJ1-2	NA	few	TGTGCCAGCAGTGAGAAACGCGGGGACGGCTACACCTTC	CASSEKRGDGYTF
TRBV19	TRBJ2-7	NA	few	TGTGCCAGCAAAGGGGCCGGGAGCTCCTACGAGCAGTACTTC	CASKGAGSSYEQYF
TRBV4-2	TRBJ2-7	TRBD2	NA	TGTGCCAGCAGCCAAGATCGGGGACGGGGGGGCCGTCAGTACTTC	CASSQDRGRGGRQYF
TRBV7-3	TRBJ2-1	TRBD2	once	TGTGCCAGCAGCAACCCGACTAGCGGGGGCTACAATGAGCAGTTCTTC	CASSNPTSGGYNEQFF
TRBV10-3	TRBJ1-3	NA	NA	TGTGCCATCAGTGAGACGGACATCGGAAACACCATATATTTT	CAISETDIGNTIYF
TRBV7-2	TRBJ2-3	NA	NA	TGTGCCAGCAGCTTCTTTACAGATACGCAGTATTTT	CASSFFTDTQYF
TRBV10-2	TRBJ2-3	TRBD2	NA	TGCGCCAGCAGTGAGAGGCTATCGCGGGGGGGCCAGGGTACGCAGTATTTT	CASSERLSRGGQGTQYF
TRBV2	TRBJ2-3	NA	NA	TGTGCCAGCAGTGACCAGCGGACCCTCACAGATACGCAGTATTTT	CASSDQRTLTDTQYF
TRBV6-6	TRBJ2-1	TRBD2	few	TGTGCCAGCAGTTCGGCTAGCGGGAGGGCGGGCGAGCAGTTCTTC	CASSSASGRAGEQFF
TRBV25-1	TRBJ1-4	NA	NA	TGTGCCAGCAGTGAATTGGAGGGGTACGAAAAACTGTTTTTT	CASSELEGYEKLFF
TRBV18	TRBJ1-3	NA	NA	TGTGCCAGCTCACCCGGTCTGGACTCTGGAAACACCATATATTTT	CASSPGLDSGNTIYF
TRBV9	TRBJ1-1	NA	NA	TGTGCCAGCAGCTGGACGGGGAACACTGAAGCTTTCTTT	CASSWTGNTEAFF
TRBV9	TRBJ2-1	TRBD1	NA	TGTGCCAGCAGCGTAGCCGGGACAGGGGGCCAAAATGAGCAGTTCTTC	CASSVAGTGGQNEQFF
TRBV5-1	TRBJ1-2	NA	NA	TGCGCCAGCAGCTTGGCCGGCACAGGCTATGGCTACACCTTC	CASSLAGTGYGYTF
TRBV6-5	TRBJ1-1	NA	NA	TGTGCCAGCAGGTCGACAGATGCGAACACTGAAGCTTTCTTT	CASRSTDANTEAFF
TRBV5-1	TRBJ2-6	NA	few	TGCGCCAGCAGCTTGGGAGTAACTGGGGCCAACGTCCTGACTTTC	CASSLGVTGANVLTF
TRBV18	TRBJ1-5	TRBD1	once	TGTGCCAGCTCACTAGGGACAGGGGTGAGTCAGCCCCAGCATTTT	CASSLGTGVSQPQHF
TRBV5-5	TRBJ2-1	NA	NA	TGTGCCAGCAGCTCCCAGGACAGCAACAATGAGCAGTTCTTC	CASSSQDSNNEQFF